This T cell receptor beta chain was retrieved from a study of shared clonotypes between healthy human individuals. Study-wide results and limits: In a handful of donors, approximately 5% of naive CD4 clonotypes appeared in common. Sequencing depth was expected to influence donor clonotype sharing. Owing to a small donor count, the genetic and exposure-history diversity represented was limited.

Using immunoSEQ multiplex PCR, the repertoire was profiled, and TCRdb retains in-frame clones only, with some absent. The table records 1.4 million or so clones, 98% of them present only once. Worth noting for this clone: The antigen is undetermined.

The junction had 5 bases not matched to a gene; V was cut back by 5 bases and J by 0 bases. Germline lookup yields CDR1 SGHVS and CDR2 FNYEAQ. This CDR3 is 16 amino acids long. Sequences were obtained from naive CD4+ T cells sorted from blood. Subset in this sample: CD45RA+ positively selected. The source of this sequence is a man in his thirties or forties in good health. V is TRBV7-6 and J is TRBJ2-3; 10 nucleotides line up with TRBD1. CDR3 sequence: CASSGQGGLSTDTQYF. The CDR3 nucleotides are TGTGCCAGCAGCGGACAGGGGGGACTGAGCACAGATACGCAGTATTTT.